This T cell receptor (beta chain) was identified during a study of cytomegalovirus exposure and HLA in healthy donors. Study at large: The same platform as the roughly 630 first-cohort repertoires was used for the 95 to 150 validation repertoires, a later analysis reported.

CDR3 size: 21 residues. The V and J ends lost 0 bases and 5 bases, in that order; junction bases with no gene match: 22. Germline V CDR1 and CDR2: SGHRS, YFSETQ. Libraries were prepared by immunoSEQ multiplex PCR; TCRdb keeps only in-frame clonotypes and omits some of them. This table holds approximately 270,000 clones, 90% found once. From the approximately 120-subject validation cohort, which was separate from the approximately 720-subject first cohort, the donors were drawn. Study-level findings and limits: The tendency of first-cohort TCR clusters to co-occur in the 120 or so validation repertoires was the finding of a later analysis.

Notes on this clone: Its specificity is not known.

The sequence came from a woman under 30 in good health and CMV-seronegative. This chain links TRBV5-1 with TRBJ2-2; 7 nucleotides align to TRBD1. Sequenced sample: PBMCs. In DNA, the CDR3 is TGCGCCAGCAGCTTGGTACCAGGACAGGATAGGAGCAAAGAACCAACCGGGGAGCTGTTTTTT. It specifies CASSLVPGQDRSKEPTGELFF.